The 7 T cell receptor beta chains listed next were all sequenced from one sample in a study of regulatory T cells in long-lasting Graves disease. According to the study, TCR beta libraries were built with iRepertoire HTBI primers and CDR3-region Arm-PCR. From the multiplex PCR reads, TCRdb called clonotypes with MiXCR, one entry per CDR3 protein. The profile shows fewer than 550,000 distinct CDR3 sequences, about 15% of them singletons. The sample's time point: newly diagnosed GD, antithyroid drugs for less than 3 months. RNA isolated from PBMCs was used to make the TCR library. The sample was also linked to a second study, of T cells in Graves' hyperthyroidism and ophthalmopathy.

Sequenced material: peripheral blood mononuclear cells (PBMCs), taken at new diagnosis, from a patient treated with antithyroid drugs. These receptor sequences come from a woman younger than 35 with Graves disease.

Regarding this clonotype: A far larger clone lies a single base away; this is likely a read error. The CDR3 bases are TGTGCCAGCATCCCGAGACTAGGCCACGAGCAGTTCTTC. Translation: CASIPRLGHEQFF. The chain uses TRBV7-8 and TRBJ2-1, with D possibly matching TRBD2 (6 bases). Looked up from germline, CDR1 is SGHVS and CDR2 is FQNEAQ. V was pared by 7 bases and J by 10 bases, with 17 bases between. The CDR3 runs 13 residues.

This clonotype has more than one count but fewer than ten. The rearrangement joins TRBV9 to TRBJ1-1; D perhaps matches TRBD1 (5 bases). The V and J ends lost 6 bases and 3 bases respectively, with 9 bases between them. The CDR3 is 12 residues long. The germline gives CDR1 SGDLS, CDR2 YYNGEE. CDR3 sequence reads: CASKGTYTEAFF. The CDR3 nucleotides are TGTGCCAGCAAGGGGACCTACACTGAAGCTTTCTTT.

Worth noting for this clonotype: A much more abundant neighbour one base away suggests this may be a read error. The chain is built from TRBV29-1 and TRBJ2-1; 8 bases agree with TRBD1. The germline V gene has CDR1 SQVTM and CDR2 ANQGSEA. There are 15 residues in the CDR3. As DNA, the CDR3 is TGCAGCATAAACGAGGGAGACAGGGGATACAATGAGCGGTTCTTC. It specifies CSINEGDRGYNERFF.

For this clonotype: Since a much larger clone is just one base distant, this may be a read error. This CDR3 is missing its conserved last phenylalanine or tryptophan, likely due to a read error. The J gene is TRBJ1-2, the V gene TRBV4-2; D may be TRBD1 (5 bases). Germline loops: CDR1 LGHNA, CDR2 YNFKEQ. V was clipped by 1 base and J by 6 bases, with 9 bases between them. This CDR3 is 13 amino acids long. CDR3 region: CASSQGQGDGYTS. DNA of the CDR3: TGTGCCAGCAGCCAAGGTCAAGGGGATGGCTACACCTCC.

This clonotype has a count of ten or more. The chain joins TRBV29-1 to TRBJ1-5; D may be TRBD1 (5 bases). The CDR3 sequence is 13 residues long. The V gene lost 5 bases and the J gene lost 4 bases, with 12 bases spanning the gap. Per germline, CDR1 SQVTM and CDR2 ANQGSEA. CDR3 protein: CSVFPGGNQPQHF. The DNA for the CDR3 is TGCAGCGTTTTTCCGGGGGGGAATCAGCCCCAGCATTTT.

This clonotype was seen ten or more times. The chain is built from TRBV5-1 and TRBJ2-7, with 8 positions matching TRBD1. CDR1 and CDR2 from the germline V gene are SGHRS and YFSETQ. The trim removed 0 bases at V and 2 bases at J, leaving 4 bases unmatched. The CDR3 sequence is 15 residues long. CDR3 sequence (DNA): TGCGCCAGCAGCTTGGCCGGGGGACAGGCCTACGAGCAGTACTTC. It translates to CASSLAGGQAYEQYF.

Comment on this clonotype: One junction end does not reproduce the germline sequence, and a read error may be involved. The genes are TRBV27 and TRBJ1-4, with no clear D. The CDR3 extends over 11 amino acids. The germline gives CDR1 MNHEY, CDR2 SMNVEV (reference sequence). Written as DNA, the CDR3 is TGTGCCAGCCGACTGAATGAAAAACTGCTTTTT. This translates into CASRLNEKLLF.